A selection of T cell receptor beta chains follows, all from one sample in a study of technical replicates of blood from a handful of donors. Clones were read by immunoSEQ multiplex PCR, and TCRdb kept only the in-frame ones, dropping some. The data contain 70,000 to 85,000 clones, roughly 90% of them singletons. The sequenced material came from T cells isolated from PBMCs. The receptors were gathered from a human donor in good health. The CDR3 runs from the conserved cysteine through the conserved F or W. The D gene is left open where the match is weak. The size entry is marked missing in some rows and otherwise reads once, few, many or a size class.

d_call: -; clone_size: once; v_call: TRBV20-1; j_call: TRBJ1-1; cdr3_aa: CSARTDSFF; cdr3_nt: TGCAGTGCGAGGACGGACTCTTTCTTT
d_call: TRBD1; clone_size: -; v_call: TRBV2; j_call: TRBJ1-2; cdr3_aa: CASRRTVPGTGGASGYTF; cdr3_nt: TGTGCCAGCAGGAGGACGGTCCCCGGGACAGGGGGCGCGAGTGGCTACACCTTC
d_call: -; clone_size: -; v_call: TRBV9; j_call: TRBJ2-1; cdr3_aa: CASSVDEYEQFF; cdr3_nt: TGTGCCAGCAGCGTAGATGAGTATGAGCAGTTCTTC
d_call: -; clone_size: -; v_call: TRBV19; j_call: TRBJ1-4; cdr3_aa: CASSIGRNEKLFF; cdr3_nt: TGTGCCAGTAGTATAGGCAGAAATGAAAAACTGTTTTTT
d_call: -; clone_size: -; v_call: TRBV7-7; j_call: TRBJ2-5; cdr3_aa: CASSQNRVSETQYF; cdr3_nt: TGTGCTAGCAGCCAAAACAGGGTCTCTGAGACCCAGTACTTC
d_call: TRBD2; clone_size: once; v_call: TRBV4-2; j_call: TRBJ2-1; cdr3_aa: CASSLSGGGNEQFF; cdr3_nt: TGTGCCAGCAGCCTAAGCGGGGGTGGGAATGAGCAGTTCTTC
d_call: -; clone_size: few; v_call: TRBV13; j_call: TRBJ2-7; cdr3_aa: CASSSSSYEQYF; cdr3_nt: TGTGCCAGCAGTAGTAGTTCTTACGAGCAGTACTTC
d_call: -; clone_size: -; v_call: TRBV7-9; j_call: TRBJ1-1; cdr3_aa: CASSSTTGGHTEAFF; cdr3_nt: TGTGCCAGCAGCTCTACTACGGGGGGCCACACTGAAGCTTTCTTT
d_call: -; clone_size: -; v_call: TRBV6-1; j_call: TRBJ1-5; cdr3_aa: CASSVQGDQPQHF; cdr3_nt: TGTGCCAGCAGTGTTCAGGGCGATCAGCCCCAGCATTTT
d_call: -; clone_size: -; v_call: TRBV14; j_call: TRBJ2-4; cdr3_aa: CASSRGLVQMTKNIQYF; cdr3_nt: TGTGCCAGCAGCCGCGGCTTGGTCCAAATGACCAAAAACATTCAGTACTTC
d_call: -; clone_size: -; v_call: TRBV10-3; j_call: TRBJ2-2; cdr3_aa: CATRDQGNTGELFF; cdr3_nt: TGTGCCACCCGAGATCAGGGGAACACCGGGGAGCTGTTTTTT
d_call: TRBD1; clone_size: -; v_call: TRBV10-1; j_call: TRBJ2-1; cdr3_aa: CASLRDRGGASSYNEQFF; cdr3_nt: TGCGCCAGCCTTAGGGACAGGGGGGGGGCAAGCTCCTACAATGAGCAGTTCTTC
d_call: TRBD1; clone_size: -; v_call: TRBV27; j_call: TRBJ1-2; cdr3_aa: CASSPQGPHGYTF; cdr3_nt: TGTGCCAGCAGCCCACAGGGGCCGCATGGCTACACCTTC
d_call: TRBD1; clone_size: -; v_call: TRBV18; j_call: TRBJ1-2; cdr3_aa: CASSPGGQGRNYGYTF; cdr3_nt: TGTGCCAGCTCACCGGGGGGACAGGGGAGGAACTATGGCTACACCTTC
d_call: -; clone_size: once; v_call: TRBV7-8; j_call: TRBJ2-7; cdr3_aa: CASIPGEISYEQYF; cdr3_nt: TGTGCCAGCATCCCAGGGGAAATTTCGTACGAGCAGTACTTC
d_call: TRBD2; clone_size: -; v_call: TRBV27; j_call: TRBJ2-1; cdr3_aa: CASSLAGAGNEQFF; cdr3_nt: TGTGCCAGCAGTCTAGCGGGAGCGGGCAATGAGCAGTTCTTC
d_call: -; clone_size: -; v_call: TRBV6-5; j_call: TRBJ2-7; cdr3_aa: CASSGLEQLYEQYF; cdr3_nt: TGTGCCAGCAGTGGTCTGGAGCAGCTCTACGAGCAGTACTTC
d_call: -; clone_size: -; v_call: TRBV19; j_call: TRBJ2-2; cdr3_aa: CASASGTYTGELFF; cdr3_nt: TGTGCCAGCGCCTCAGGGACATACACCGGGGAGCTGTTTTTT
d_call: -; clone_size: -; v_call: TRBV27; j_call: TRBJ2-2; cdr3_aa: CASSLRQLDTGELFF; cdr3_nt: TGTGCCAGCAGTTTACGCCAGCTAGACACCGGGGAGCTGTTTTTT
d_call: TRBD2; clone_size: -; v_call: TRBV6-1; j_call: TRBJ2-7; cdr3_aa: CASSEPLSGSYYEQYF; cdr3_nt: TGTGCCAGCAGTGAACCCTTGAGCGGGAGTTACTACGAGCAGTACTTC
d_call: -; clone_size: -; v_call: TRBV27; j_call: TRBJ1-2; cdr3_aa: CASSLAGVHGYTF; cdr3_nt: TGTGCCAGCAGTTTGGCGGGGGTCCATGGCTACACCTTC
d_call: TRBD2; clone_size: -; v_call: TRBV28; j_call: TRBJ2-1; cdr3_aa: CASSPRLAMEVYNEQFF; cdr3_nt: TGTGCCAGCAGTCCGAGACTAGCGATGGAGGTGTACAATGAGCAGTTCTTC
d_call: -; clone_size: -; v_call: TRBV2; j_call: TRBJ1-4; cdr3_aa: CASSAQGREKLFF; cdr3_nt: TGTGCCAGCAGTGCCCAGGGTAGAGAAAAACTGTTTTTT
d_call: -; clone_size: few; v_call: TRBV2; j_call: TRBJ1-1; cdr3_aa: CASSAPRDTWNTEAFF; cdr3_nt: TGTGCCAGCAGTGCCCCTCGGGACACATGGAACACTGAAGCTTTCTTT
d_call: -; clone_size: -; v_call: TRBV2; j_call: TRBJ2-2; cdr3_aa: CASSQGYNTGELFF; cdr3_nt: TGTGCCAGCAGTCAGGGCTACAACACCGGGGAGCTGTTTTTT
d_call: -; clone_size: -; v_call: TRBV2; j_call: TRBJ2-7; cdr3_aa: CASSPSRIEQYF; cdr3_nt: TGTGCCAGCAGTCCCTCGCGAATCGAGCAGTACTTC
d_call: -; clone_size: -; v_call: TRBV14; j_call: TRBJ1-2; cdr3_aa: CASSQWGPYGYTF; cdr3_nt: TGTGCCAGCAGCCAATGGGGGCCCTATGGCTACACCTTC
d_call: -; clone_size: -; v_call: TRBV30; j_call: TRBJ1-2; cdr3_aa: CAWSGDIPNYGYTF; cdr3_nt: TGTGCCTGGAGTGGGGACATCCCTAACTATGGCTACACCTTC
d_call: -; clone_size: -; v_call: TRBV27; j_call: TRBJ2-7; cdr3_aa: CASSPNLDSYEQYF; cdr3_nt: TGTGCCAGCAGTCCTAACCTAGACTCCTACGAGCAGTACTTC
d_call: -; clone_size: -; v_call: TRBV14; j_call: TRBJ2-7; cdr3_aa: CASSRGALGEQYF; cdr3_nt: TGTGCCAGCAGCCGGGGAGCACTGGGCGAGCAGTACTTC
d_call: -; clone_size: -; v_call: TRBV7-2; j_call: TRBJ1-1; cdr3_aa: CASWRRNTEAFF; cdr3_nt: TGTGCCAGCTGGCGGAGGAACACTGAAGCTTTCTTT
d_call: TRBD1; clone_size: -; v_call: TRBV28; j_call: TRBJ2-7; cdr3_aa: CASWLDSTGKQYF; cdr3_nt: TGTGCCAGCTGGTTAGATTCGACAGGGAAGCAGTACTTC
d_call: -; clone_size: -; v_call: TRBV19; j_call: TRBJ2-7; cdr3_aa: CASSRIGGGNSYEQYF; cdr3_nt: TGTGCCAGTAGTAGAATTGGAGGAGGGAACTCCTACGAGCAGTACTTC
d_call: TRBD1; clone_size: once; v_call: TRBV28; j_call: TRBJ2-5; cdr3_aa: CASSRDRGRETQYF; cdr3_nt: TGTGCCAGCAGCCGGGACAGGGGGCGAGAGACCCAGTACTTC
d_call: -; clone_size: -; v_call: TRBV6-5; j_call: TRBJ1-3; cdr3_aa: CASRSGGNTIYF; cdr3_nt: TGTGCCAGCAGATCAGGGGGAAACACCATATATTTT
d_call: -; clone_size: -; v_call: TRBV7-9; j_call: TRBJ2-2; cdr3_aa: CASSLVGGKDTGELFF; cdr3_nt: TGTGCCAGCAGCTTAGTAGGCGGGAAAGACACCGGGGAGCTGTTTTTT
d_call: TRBD1; clone_size: -; v_call: TRBV18; j_call: TRBJ2-7; cdr3_aa: CASSPPPYDRGMWYEQYF; cdr3_nt: TGTGCCAGCTCACCACCCCCGTATGACAGGGGGATGTGGTACGAGCAGTACTTC
d_call: -; clone_size: -; v_call: TRBV4-2; j_call: TRBJ2-3; cdr3_aa: CASSQDLKRADTQYF; cdr3_nt: TGTGCCAGCAGCCAAGATCTGAAGCGGGCAGATACGCAGTATTTT
d_call: TRBD2; clone_size: -; v_call: TRBV6-4; j_call: TRBJ2-3; cdr3_aa: CASSERETDTQYF; cdr3_nt: TGTGCCAGCAGTGAGCGGGAGACAGATACGCAGTATTTT
d_call: TRBD2; clone_size: -; v_call: TRBV7-9; j_call: TRBJ2-1; cdr3_aa: CASSSVTSGRVNEQFF; cdr3_nt: TGTGCCAGCAGCTCGGTGACTAGCGGGAGAGTAAATGAGCAGTTCTTC
d_call: TRBD1; clone_size: -; v_call: TRBV27; j_call: TRBJ2-3; cdr3_aa: CASSQTGLRPDTQYF; cdr3_nt: TGTGCCAGCAGTCAGACAGGGTTACGCCCAGATACGCAGTATTTT
d_call: TRBD1; clone_size: -; v_call: TRBV19; j_call: TRBJ2-3; cdr3_aa: CASSQGQGGTDTQYF; cdr3_nt: TGTGCCAGTAGTCAAGGACAGGGAGGTACAGATACGCAGTATTTT
d_call: TRBD1; clone_size: -; v_call: TRBV5-4; j_call: TRBJ2-1; cdr3_aa: CASSFGTDNEQFF; cdr3_nt: TGTGCCAGCAGCTTCGGGACAGACAATGAGCAGTTCTTC
d_call: TRBD1; clone_size: once; v_call: TRBV19; j_call: TRBJ1-1; cdr3_aa: CASSIVTGGNTEAFF; cdr3_nt: TGTGCCAGTAGTATAGTTACAGGGGGGAACACTGAAGCTTTCTTT
d_call: -; clone_size: -; v_call: TRBV7-8; j_call: TRBJ1-1; cdr3_aa: CASSLEGTRRTEAFF; cdr3_nt: TGTGCCAGCAGCTTAGAGGGAACCCGGAGGACTGAAGCTTTCTTT
d_call: TRBD1; clone_size: -; v_call: TRBV6-5; j_call: TRBJ1-4; cdr3_aa: CASSYSIRDREKLFF; cdr3_nt: TGTGCCAGCAGTTACTCGATCCGGGACAGGGAAAAACTGTTTTTT
d_call: -; clone_size: -; v_call: TRBV11-2; j_call: TRBJ2-6; cdr3_aa: CASGQAGANVLTF; cdr3_nt: TGTGCCAGCGGGCAGGCTGGGGCCAACGTCCTGACTTTC
d_call: -; clone_size: -; v_call: TRBV9; j_call: TRBJ1-1; cdr3_aa: CASSGGLLNTEAFF; cdr3_nt: TGTGCCAGCAGCGGAGGGCTCCTAAACACTGAAGCTTTCTTT
d_call: -; clone_size: -; v_call: TRBV25-1; j_call: TRBJ2-7; cdr3_aa: CASSEYSGKQDEQYF; cdr3_nt: TGTGCCAGCAGTGAATATAGCGGTAAGCAAGACGAGCAGTACTTC
d_call: -; clone_size: once; v_call: TRBV7-8; j_call: TRBJ2-1; cdr3_aa: CASSLDGSSYNEQFF; cdr3_nt: TGTGCCAGCAGCTTAGATGGCAGCTCCTACAATGAGCAGTTCTTC